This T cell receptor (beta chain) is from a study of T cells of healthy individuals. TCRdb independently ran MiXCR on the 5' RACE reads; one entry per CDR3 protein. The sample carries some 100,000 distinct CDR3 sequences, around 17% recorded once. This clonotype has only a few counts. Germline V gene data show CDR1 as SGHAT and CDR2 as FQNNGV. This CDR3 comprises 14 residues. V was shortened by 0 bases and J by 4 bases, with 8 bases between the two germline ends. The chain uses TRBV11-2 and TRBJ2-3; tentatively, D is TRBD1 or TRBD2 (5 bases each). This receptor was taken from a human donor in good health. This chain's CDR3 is CASSLDGTSDTQYF. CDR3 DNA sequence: TGTGCCAGCAGCTTAGATGGGACCTCAGATACGCAGTATTTT.